These 21 T cell receptor beta chains share one sample of origin, sequenced in a study of T cell changes during pregnancy in multiple sclerosis. Here immunoSEQ multiplex PCR was the method, and the copy in TCRdb shows in-frame clones only, minus some. The sample has approximately 89,000 clones, 94% seen once; the top ten hold approximately 2.4%. The sample was peripheral blood, taken in the third trimester of pregnancy. All receptors derive from a female donor with multiple sclerosis, enrolled in a pregnancy study.

The rearrangement uses TRBV18 and TRBJ2-1; weak D call: TRBD1 (6 bases). The CDR3 contains 15 residues. The germline V and J ends were trimmed by 5 bases and 2 bases, with 13 bases remaining between them. Germline CDR1 and CDR2: KGHSH and LQKENI. CDR3 DNA: TGTGCCAGCTCAGCTACCGGGACAACCTACAATGAGCAGTTCTTC. It yields the protein CASSATGTTYNEQFF.

This sequence joins TRBV6-5 and TRBJ1-2, with D maybe TRBD1 (5 bases). Germline V gene lookup returns CDR1 MNHEY and CDR2 SVGAGI. CDR3 length equals 16 residues. V shed 0 bases and J shed 5 bases, with 16 bases lying between them. The CDR3 DNA is TGTGCCAGCAGTTACTCGTCGGTCAGGGCGGATTATGGCTACACCTTC. Protein: CASSYSSVRADYGYTF.

In this sample, this clone turned up once. This chain links TRBV29-1 with TRBJ2-7, with 8 bases lining up with TRBD1. V lost 3 bases and J lost 9; bases outside the gene matches: 4. This CDR3 spans 11 amino acids. Germline CDR1 and CDR2: SQVTM and ANQGSEA. The CDR3 nucleotides are TGCAGCGTTGAGGACAGGGTGGGGCAGTACTTC. It yields the protein CSVEDRVGQYF.

This rearrangement joins TRBV6-5 to TRBJ1-5; the match to TRBD1 covers 7 bases. In germline, CDR1 is MNHEY, CDR2 SVGAGI. This CDR3 contains 14 residues. Trimming took 5 bases from V and 5 from J; bases not matched to a gene: 6. Written as DNA, the CDR3 is TGTGCCAGCAGTCTACAGGGGCCTGATCAGCCCCAGCATTTT. It yields the protein CASSLQGPDQPQHF.

The CDR3 DNA follows: TGTGCCAGCAGCGTAGGCGCCGGGACTAGCGGGGGCCGGGAGCTGTTTTTT. It yields the protein CASSVGAGTSGGRELFF. The chain uses TRBV7-3 and TRBJ2-2, with 14 bases that match TRBD2. Germline V gene lookup returns CDR1 SGHTA and CDR2 FQGTGA. The CDR3 length is 17 residues. Trimming removed 5 bases from V and 9 bases from J; junction bases left unmatched: 11.

The rearrangement links TRBV9 to TRBJ1-1; 10 bases align to TRBD1. V lost 3 bases, J lost 3 bases, and 2 bases stayed unmatched. Germline V lookup: CDR1 SGDLS, CDR2 YYNGEE. The CDR3 covers 14 residues. The CDR3 DNA follows: TGTGCCAGCAGCGGACAGGGGGCTTACACTGAAGCTTTCTTT. Its translation: CASSGQGAYTEAFF. Complete variable domain (other parts from reference TRBV9 and TRBJ1-1): DSGVTQTPKHLITATGQRVTLRCSPRSGDLSVYWYQQSLDQGLQFLIQYYNGEERAKGNILERFSAQQFPDLHSELNLSSLELGDSALYFCASSGQGAYTEAFFGQGTRLTVV.

The chain combines TRBV14 with TRBJ2-3; tentative D call: TRBD2 (5 bases). Trimming pared 1 base from V and 2 bases from J, leaving 7 bases between. The CDR3 totals 14 residues. Per the germline V gene, CDR1 is SGHDN and CDR2 is FVKESK. CDR3 in DNA: TGTGCCAGCAGCCAAGGGAGGACCACAGATACGCAGTATTTT. This codes for CASSQGRTTDTQYF.

This chain uses TRBV2 with TRBJ1-5, with a tentative D call TRBD1 (5 bases). Trimming took off 6 bases at V and 4 bases at J, with 16 bases between the two ends. This CDR3 contains 15 residues. CDR1 and CDR2 (germline): SNHLY, FYNNEI. DNA for the CDR3: TGTGCCAGCAGGGATGGACATACCCCTAATCAGCCCCAGCATTTT. Translation: CASRDGHTPNQPQHF. Full variable domain (missing parts from reference TRBV2 and TRBJ1-5): EPEVTQTPSHQVTQMGQEVILRCVPISNHLYFYWYRQILGQKVEFLVSFYNNEISEKSEIFDDQFSVERPDGSNFTLKIRSTKLEDSAMYFCASRDGHTPNQPQHFGDGTRLSIL.

CDR3 coding DNA: TGTGCCAGCAGTGAAATGGCAGGGCGGTATGAGCAGTTCTTC. Amino acid sequence: CASSEMAGRYEQFF. The genes are TRBV6-1 and TRBJ2-1, with D maybe TRBD1 (5 bases). Germline assignment: CDR1 MNHNS and CDR2 SASEGT. This CDR3 comprises 14 residues. The V and J ends lost 2 bases and 8 bases respectively, with 13 bases between them.

This chain links TRBV5-6 with TRBJ2-1, with 9 bases that match TRBD1. CDR1 is SGHDT and CDR2 is YYEEEE in the germline V gene. The CDR3 runs to 16 residues. V dropped 3 bases and J dropped 0; count of bases not matched to a gene: 4. CDR3 residues: CASSSIQGASYNEQFF. The DNA for the CDR3 is TGTGCCAGCAGCTCGATACAGGGGGCCTCCTACAATGAGCAGTTCTTC.

The chain couples TRBV7-9 to TRBJ2-7; 10 nucleotides match TRBD2. The germline gives CDR1 SEHNR, CDR2 FQNEAQ (reference sequence). Trimming cost V 5 bases and J 3 bases; bases outside gene matches: 4. The CDR3 contains 14 residues. In DNA form, the CDR3 reads TGTGCCAGCAGCCCATCTAGCGGGGGCTACGAGCAGTACTTC. Protein: CASSPSSGGYEQYF.

V gene TRBV27 combines with J gene TRBJ2-7, with TRBD1 identical over 8 bases. The germline V gene has CDR1 MNHEY and CDR2 SMNVEV (reference sequence). This CDR3 is 14 amino acids long. Unmatched junction bases numbered 6, after V lost 3 bases and J lost 5 bases. Here the CDR3 reads CASSLAQGADEQYF. The CDR3 DNA reads TGTGCCAGCAGTTTGGCGCAGGGGGCAGACGAGCAGTACTTC.

The chain uses TRBV11-2 and TRBJ1-2; 7 nucleotides agree with TRBD1. This CDR3 has 18 residues. V was clipped by 5 bases and J by 4 bases; unmatched bases: 19. Germline assignment: CDR1 SGHAT and CDR2 FQNNGV. The CDR3 DNA is TGTGCCAGCAGCACCCGACAGGGCCTGTCGTCTAGTAGCTATGGCTACACCTTC. Protein: CASSTRQGLSSSSYGYTF.

The chain carries TRBV7-3 and TRBJ1-1, with D perhaps TRBD1 (6 bases). Germline V gene lookup returns CDR1 SGHTA and CDR2 FQGTGA. V shed 5 bases and J shed 0 bases, with 10 bases lying between them. The CDR3 runs 14 residues. For the CDR3, the DNA is TGTGCCAGCAGCGCGGACAGTTTGAACACTGAAGCTTTCTTT. Amino acid sequence: CASSADSLNTEAFF. Supplemented by reference TRBV7-3 and TRBJ1-1, the full variable domain reads GAGVSQTPSNKVTEKGKYVELRCDPISGHTALYWYRQSLGQGPEFLIYFQGTGAADDSGLPNDRFFAVRPEGSVSTLKIQRTERGDSAVYLCASSADSLNTEAFFGQGTRLTVV.

This clone has just a few counts. The J gene is TRBJ1-1, the V gene TRBV2; 7 bases fit TRBD1. The germline CDR1 and CDR2 sequences are SNHLY and FYNNEI. This CDR3 comprises 13 residues. V was clipped by 6 bases and J by 1 base; unmatched bases: 2. As DNA, the CDR3 is TGTGCCAGCAGGGGACAGCCGAACACTGAAGCTTTCTTT. Protein product: CASRGQPNTEAFF.

This clone was counted a single time. V and J are TRBV6-5 and TRBJ2-5; 7 bases are a match to TRBD1. CDR1 is MNHEY, CDR2 SVGAGI, per germline. Trimming took 5 bases from V and 3 from J; bases not matched to a gene: 0. The CDR3 runs to 12 residues. The CDR3 DNA reads TGTGCCAGCAGTGGGACAGAAGAGACCCAGTACTTC. It yields the protein CASSGTEETQYF.

The V and J genes are TRBV9 and TRBJ2-7; tentatively, D is TRBD1 (5 bases). The V end was cut by 5 bases, the J end by 7 bases, with 13 bases between. The CDR3 is made up of 12 amino acids. Germline CDR1 reads SGDLS; CDR2 reads YYNGEE. The CDR3 DNA reads TGTGCCAGCAGGGGGCCTTTGGGGGAGCAGTACTTC. Encoded protein: CASRGPLGEQYF.

The rearrangement links TRBV19 to TRBJ1-3; D gene unclear. CDR3 length equals 12 residues. From germline, CDR1 is LNHDA and CDR2 SQIVND (reference sequence). V lost 5 bases and J lost 4, with 6 bases in between. The DNA for the CDR3 is TGTGCCAGTAGTGCGGGCGGAAACACCATATATTTT. Translated, it gives CASSAGGNTIYF.

V and J are TRBV5-6 and TRBJ2-7; 7 bases fit TRBD1. Germline values: CDR1 SGHDT, CDR2 YYEEEE. This CDR3 has 13 amino acids. Unmatched junction bases numbered 10, after V lost 4 bases and J lost 9 bases. DNA for the CDR3: TGTGCCAGCAGCACAGGGGATACGAGCGGGCAGTACTTC. It yields the protein CASSTGDTSGQYF.

The rearrangement links TRBV7-9 to TRBJ2-3; tentatively, D is TRBD2 (6 bases). The V gene's germline CDR1 is SEHNR and CDR2 FQNEAQ (reference sequence). The V and J ends lost 8 bases and 4 bases respectively, with 16 bases between them. This CDR3 has 14 residues. CDR3 residues: CASGGTRGPDTQYF. DNA of the CDR3: TGTGCCAGCGGGGGGACGAGAGGTCCAGATACGCAGTATTTT.

The rearrangement joins TRBV7-6 to TRBJ2-7; weak D call: TRBD1 (7 bases). Deletions cut 5 bases from V and 7 bases from J, with 12 bases between. Per the germline V gene, CDR1 is SGHVS and CDR2 is FNYEAQ. The length of the CDR3 is 12 residues. The chain's CDR3 is CASSAGQLEQYF. The CDR3, as DNA: TGTGCCAGCAGCGCGGGACAGTTGGAGCAGTACTTC.